This T cell receptor (beta chain) was captured by sequencing in a study of cytomegalovirus exposure and HLA in healthy donors. The data were produced by immunoSEQ multiplex PCR, yet TCRdb's version contains in-frame clones alone and is incomplete. Among about 170,000 clones listed, 75% to 90% were seen once. The validation cohort, a group of over a hundred subjects, included the donors and was separate from the roughly 670-subject first cohort. General study results and limits: Three of the chains that were CMV-associated were confirmed in vitro to be specific for CMV antigens. In the approximately 130 validation repertoires, roughly 94% of cluster scores exceeded 0, per a later analysis. The classifier reportedly diagnosed cytomegalovirus status with high specificity and sensitivity.

Concerning this clone itself: The antigen is not known.

Per germline, CDR1 MNHNS and CDR2 SASEGT. V gave up 6 bases and J gave up 5 bases, with 13 bases separating them. The CDR3 contains 13 residues. This chain uses TRBV6-1 with TRBJ1-1, with D perhaps matching TRBD1 (5 bases). Sequencing input: PBMCs. This TCR was sampled from a woman between 18 and 29 years old in good health and CMV-seronegative. The CDR3 DNA reads as TGTGCCAGCAGAGCGGGCCGGGGGACTGAAGCTTTCTTT. It codes for CASRAGRGTEAFF.